This TCR beta chain was observed in a study of CD8+CD57+ T cells in acquired aplastic anemia. Across the whole study: The DNA of sorted CD4+ and CD8+ cells averaged about 3 ug. Where healthy donors were concerned, CD4+ cells averaged approximately 10 million reads. The study's findings and limits: Controls and patients did not differ significantly in CD8+ Simpson's diversity. Roughly 27 sequences, all CD8+ CDR3, were shared between patients and controls.

This clonotype appeared many times. The antigen is not known. V dropped 3 bases and J dropped 6 bases, with 19 bases sitting between them. CDR3 size: 16 residues. Germline assignment: CDR1 LGHDT and CDR2 YNNKEL (reference sequence). Profiling of TCR beta VDJ combinations and CDR3 sequences used genomic DNA as template. TCRdb used MiXCR to reprocess the reads, holding one entry per CDR3 protein. The sample yields under 150,000 distinct CDR3 sequences, more than 35% seen once. This chain uses TRBV3-1 with TRBJ2-3; D is perhaps TRBD2 (6 bases). The receptor was isolated from a human donor in good health, serving as a control. Sequenced material: sorted CD4+, CD8+, or CD8+CD57+ T cells (not recorded which) from PBMCs. CDR3 protein: CASSHLGDWALDTQYF. CDR3 in DNA: TGTGCCAGCAGCCACCTAGGGGACTGGGCCCTCGATACGCAGTATTTT.